A selection of T cell receptor beta chains follows, all from one sample in a study of long-term antiretroviral therapy in people with HIV. Libraries were prepared by immunoSEQ multiplex PCR; TCRdb keeps only in-frame clonotypes and omits some of them. The sample includes about 3,300 clones, more than 70% of them seen just once. The sample consisted of unsorted PBMCs, taken 0.3 years after starting antiretroviral therapy. The origin of the receptors is a woman aged 45-65 years with HIV. Both conserved end residues are part of each CDR3. D genes are given only for firm matches. Some rows mark clone size as missing; the rest say once, few, many or name a class of expanded clone.

clone_size j_call v_call d_call cdr3_aa cdr3_nt
. TRBJ1-2 TRBV30 . CAGQSERLYGYTF TGTGCCGGACAGTCCGAAAGACTCTATGGCTACACCTTC
. TRBJ2-5 TRBV9 . CASSVTGIQETQYF TGTGCCAGCAGCGTAACAGGGATCCAAGAGACCCAGTACTTC
. TRBJ1-5 TRBV7-2 TRBD1 CASSLGGQGASQPQHF TGTGCCAGCAGCTTGGGGGGACAGGGGGCGAGTCAGCCCCAGCATTTT
. TRBJ2-2 TRBV7-9 . CASSLDLGQTYHTGELFF TGTGCCAGCAGCTTAGATTTGGGACAAACGTATCACACCGGGGAGCTGTTTTTT
. TRBJ2-7 TRBV4-1 . CASSPMVAGGEQYF TGCGCCAGCAGCCCGATGGTGGCCGGGGGCGAGCAGTACTTC
. TRBJ1-4 TRBV5-6 . CASSLMGGASSTNEKLFF TGTGCCAGCAGCTTGATGGGTGGAGCATCTTCCACTAATGAAAAACTGTTTTTT
. TRBJ1-5 TRBV19 . CASRILGRINQPQHF TGTGCCAGTAGAATTCTGGGGCGGATCAATCAGCCCCAGCATTTT
. TRBJ2-6 TRBV5-6 TRBD1 CASSLRDRVFSGANVLTF TGTGCCAGCAGTCTAAGGGACAGGGTTTTCTCTGGGGCCAACGTCCTGACTTTC
. TRBJ2-1 TRBV27 TRBD2 CASSTSGSLYNEQFF TGTGCCAGCAGCACTAGCGGCAGCCTTTACAATGAGCAGTTCTTC
. TRBJ2-1 TRBV5-1 . CASSLALYEQFF TGCGCCAGCAGCTTGGCCCTCTATGAGCAGTTCTTC
. TRBJ1-1 TRBV6-1 TRBD1 CASSPRDRATEAFF TGTGCCAGCAGTCCCAGGGACAGGGCAACTGAAGCTTTCTTT
. TRBJ2-7 TRBV30 TRBD2 CAWSIGLAGDEQYF TGTGCCTGGAGTATAGGACTAGCGGGGGACGAGCAGTACTTC
once TRBJ2-3 TRBV11-1 TRBD2 CASSQRRAGGPDTQYF TGTGCCAGCAGCCAAAGAAGGGCGGGGGGGCCAGATACGCAGTATTTT
. TRBJ1-3 TRBV7-8 TRBD1 CASSSGTGGSGNTIYF TGTGCCAGCAGCTCCGGGACAGGGGGCTCTGGAAACACCATATATTTT
. TRBJ2-5 TRBV11-2 . CASSLVPGYQETQYF TGTGCCAGCAGCTTAGTTCCGGGGTACCAAGAGACCCAGTACTTC
. TRBJ1-4 TRBV2 . CASSGLGGMNEKLFF TGTGCCAGCAGCGGCTTGGGAGGGATGAATGAAAAACTGTTTTTT
. TRBJ1-5 TRBV6-5 TRBD1 CASSSTGGYQPQHF TGTGCCAGCAGTTCAACAGGGGGCTATCAGCCCCAGCATTTT
. TRBJ1-1 TRBV27 . CASSLHRVDTEAFF TGTGCCAGCAGTTTACACAGGGTAGACACTGAAGCTTTCTTT
. TRBJ1-5 TRBV2 . CASSELRQPNQPQHF TGTGCCAGCAGTGAGCTTAGACAGCCCAATCAGCCCCAGCATTTT
. TRBJ2-3 TRBV7-2 . CASSLSTDTQYF TGTGCCAGCAGCTTAAGCACAGATACGCAGTATTTT
. TRBJ1-1 TRBV30 . CAWNAPMRAEAFF TGTGCCTGGAACGCACCAATGAGGGCTGAAGCTTTCTTT
. TRBJ1-1 TRBV7-9 . CASSLVRGVDTEAFF TGTGCCAGCAGCTTAGTAAGGGGCGTTGACACTGAAGCTTTCTTT
. TRBJ2-5 TRBV6-1 TRBD1 CASSGFRGRQQETQYF TGTGCCAGCAGTGGATTCAGGGGGCGACAGCAAGAGACCCAGTACTTC
. TRBJ2-2 TRBV4-1 . CASSQEQGKTGELFF TGCGCCAGCAGCCAAGAACAGGGTAAAACCGGGGAGCTGTTTTTT
once TRBJ2-3 TRBV18 TRBD1 CASSPWPGQGTDTQYF TGTGCCAGCTCACCTTGGCCGGGACAGGGCACAGATACGCAGTATTTT
. TRBJ1-5 TRBV7-9 TRBD1 CASSLERQGRRESNQPQHF TGTGCCAGCAGCTTAGAGCGACAGGGGAGGAGGGAGAGCAATCAGCCCCAGCATTTT
. TRBJ2-1 TRBV6-5 TRBD2 CASSSIGGNEQFF TGTGCCAGCAGTTCCATCGGGGGGAATGAGCAGTTCTTC
. TRBJ2-4 TRBV7-2 TRBD2 CASSFVVGAGGLGLYF TGTGCCAGCAGCTTTGTAGTAGGGGCGGGGGGGCTCGGGTTGTACTTC
. TRBJ2-3 TRBV27 . CASSFGVADTQYF TGTGCCAGCAGTTTTGGGGTGGCAGATACGCAGTATTTT
few TRBJ1-6 TRBV30 . CAWRLPSRGNSPLHF TGTGCCTGGAGACTCCCCAGCAGGGGAAATTCACCCCTCCACTTT
. TRBJ1-5 TRBV5-4 TRBD1 CASSLGTGGQPQHF TGTGCCAGCAGCCTCGGGACAGGGGGGCAGCCCCAGCATTTT
. TRBJ2-5 TRBV11-2 TRBD1 CASSLGARGLGETQYF TGTGCCAGCAGCTTAGGGGCCAGGGGGCTCGGCGAGACCCAGTACTTC
. TRBJ2-3 TRBV15 TRBD2 CATSRTKLAVTSTDTQYF TGTGCCACCAGCAGGACCAAACTAGCGGTGACTAGCACAGATACGCAGTATTTT
. TRBJ2-7 TRBV6-5 . CASSRRASSYEQYF TGTGCCAGCAGCCGCAGGGCCAGCTCCTACGAGCAGTACTTC
. TRBJ2-7 TRBV5-4 . CASSTNRAPYEQYF TGTGCCAGCAGCACAAACCGGGCCCCGTACGAGCAGTACTTC
. TRBJ2-2 TRBV2 . CASSEYKSGELFF TGTGCCAGCAGTGAATACAAATCCGGGGAGCTGTTTTTT
. TRBJ1-3 TRBV19 . CASKATFSSGNTIYF TGTGCCAGTAAAGCTACTTTCTCCTCTGGAAACACCATATATTTT
. TRBJ1-1 TRBV2 . CASSDRGPNTEAFF TGTGCCAGCAGTGATAGGGGCCCGAACACTGAAGCTTTCTTT
. TRBJ1-1 TRBV29-1 . CSVEPPQMNTEAFF TGCAGCGTTGAACCCCCCCAGATGAACACTGAAGCTTTCTTT
. TRBJ1-5 TRBV7-3 . CASSLGHNQPQHF TGTGCCAGCAGCTTAGGGCACAATCAGCCCCAGCATTTT
once TRBJ1-4 TRBV5-4 . CASSASRGGEKLFF TGTGCCAGCAGCGCGAGTAGGGGAGGTGAAAAACTGTTTTTT
. TRBJ2-1 TRBV19 TRBD1 CASSEITGVGSDEQFF TGTGCCAGTAGCGAAATTACAGGGGTTGGTAGCGATGAGCAGTTCTTC
. TRBJ2-7 TRBV2 . CASSRDGANEQYF TGTGCCAGCAGTCGAGATGGGGCCAACGAGCAGTACTTC
. TRBJ1-5 TRBV5-6 TRBD1 CASSSFRDREDQPQHF TGTGCCAGCAGCTCCTTCCGGGACAGGGAGGATCAGCCCCAGCATTTT
. TRBJ2-5 TRBV6-5 . CASSPRDPQETQYF TGTGCCAGCAGTCCCCGGGACCCCCAAGAGACCCAGTACTTC
. TRBJ2-1 TRBV27 . CASQDSSYNEQFF TGTGCCAGCCAGGATAGCTCCTACAATGAGCAGTTCTTC
. TRBJ2-3 TRBV13 TRBD1 CATQVTGGTDTQYF TGTGCCACCCAAGTAACAGGGGGCACAGATACGCAGTATTTT
. TRBJ2-2 TRBV7-9 TRBD2 CASSPSTGGAGTGELFF TGTGCCAGCAGCCCATCCACCGGGGGGGCGGGCACCGGGGAGCTGTTTTTT
. TRBJ2-1 TRBV11-1 . CASSGDGGDEQFF TGTGCCAGCAGCGGGGACGGAGGGGATGAGCAGTTCTTC
. TRBJ2-5 TRBV7-7 TRBD1 CASSLDRDETQYF TGTGCTAGCAGCTTAGACAGGGATGAGACCCAGTACTTC
. TRBJ2-6 TRBV5-1 . CASSPNLSGANVLTF TGCGCCAGCAGCCCAAACCTCTCTGGGGCCAACGTCCTGACTTTC
. TRBJ1-2 TRBV4-3 TRBD1 CASSQEWPGGRYGYTF TGCGCCAGCAGCCAAGAATGGCCAGGGGGCAGGTATGGCTACACCTTC
. TRBJ2-7 TRBV7-4 . CASSLRDYEQYF TGTGCCAGCAGCTTAAGAGACTACGAGCAGTACTTC